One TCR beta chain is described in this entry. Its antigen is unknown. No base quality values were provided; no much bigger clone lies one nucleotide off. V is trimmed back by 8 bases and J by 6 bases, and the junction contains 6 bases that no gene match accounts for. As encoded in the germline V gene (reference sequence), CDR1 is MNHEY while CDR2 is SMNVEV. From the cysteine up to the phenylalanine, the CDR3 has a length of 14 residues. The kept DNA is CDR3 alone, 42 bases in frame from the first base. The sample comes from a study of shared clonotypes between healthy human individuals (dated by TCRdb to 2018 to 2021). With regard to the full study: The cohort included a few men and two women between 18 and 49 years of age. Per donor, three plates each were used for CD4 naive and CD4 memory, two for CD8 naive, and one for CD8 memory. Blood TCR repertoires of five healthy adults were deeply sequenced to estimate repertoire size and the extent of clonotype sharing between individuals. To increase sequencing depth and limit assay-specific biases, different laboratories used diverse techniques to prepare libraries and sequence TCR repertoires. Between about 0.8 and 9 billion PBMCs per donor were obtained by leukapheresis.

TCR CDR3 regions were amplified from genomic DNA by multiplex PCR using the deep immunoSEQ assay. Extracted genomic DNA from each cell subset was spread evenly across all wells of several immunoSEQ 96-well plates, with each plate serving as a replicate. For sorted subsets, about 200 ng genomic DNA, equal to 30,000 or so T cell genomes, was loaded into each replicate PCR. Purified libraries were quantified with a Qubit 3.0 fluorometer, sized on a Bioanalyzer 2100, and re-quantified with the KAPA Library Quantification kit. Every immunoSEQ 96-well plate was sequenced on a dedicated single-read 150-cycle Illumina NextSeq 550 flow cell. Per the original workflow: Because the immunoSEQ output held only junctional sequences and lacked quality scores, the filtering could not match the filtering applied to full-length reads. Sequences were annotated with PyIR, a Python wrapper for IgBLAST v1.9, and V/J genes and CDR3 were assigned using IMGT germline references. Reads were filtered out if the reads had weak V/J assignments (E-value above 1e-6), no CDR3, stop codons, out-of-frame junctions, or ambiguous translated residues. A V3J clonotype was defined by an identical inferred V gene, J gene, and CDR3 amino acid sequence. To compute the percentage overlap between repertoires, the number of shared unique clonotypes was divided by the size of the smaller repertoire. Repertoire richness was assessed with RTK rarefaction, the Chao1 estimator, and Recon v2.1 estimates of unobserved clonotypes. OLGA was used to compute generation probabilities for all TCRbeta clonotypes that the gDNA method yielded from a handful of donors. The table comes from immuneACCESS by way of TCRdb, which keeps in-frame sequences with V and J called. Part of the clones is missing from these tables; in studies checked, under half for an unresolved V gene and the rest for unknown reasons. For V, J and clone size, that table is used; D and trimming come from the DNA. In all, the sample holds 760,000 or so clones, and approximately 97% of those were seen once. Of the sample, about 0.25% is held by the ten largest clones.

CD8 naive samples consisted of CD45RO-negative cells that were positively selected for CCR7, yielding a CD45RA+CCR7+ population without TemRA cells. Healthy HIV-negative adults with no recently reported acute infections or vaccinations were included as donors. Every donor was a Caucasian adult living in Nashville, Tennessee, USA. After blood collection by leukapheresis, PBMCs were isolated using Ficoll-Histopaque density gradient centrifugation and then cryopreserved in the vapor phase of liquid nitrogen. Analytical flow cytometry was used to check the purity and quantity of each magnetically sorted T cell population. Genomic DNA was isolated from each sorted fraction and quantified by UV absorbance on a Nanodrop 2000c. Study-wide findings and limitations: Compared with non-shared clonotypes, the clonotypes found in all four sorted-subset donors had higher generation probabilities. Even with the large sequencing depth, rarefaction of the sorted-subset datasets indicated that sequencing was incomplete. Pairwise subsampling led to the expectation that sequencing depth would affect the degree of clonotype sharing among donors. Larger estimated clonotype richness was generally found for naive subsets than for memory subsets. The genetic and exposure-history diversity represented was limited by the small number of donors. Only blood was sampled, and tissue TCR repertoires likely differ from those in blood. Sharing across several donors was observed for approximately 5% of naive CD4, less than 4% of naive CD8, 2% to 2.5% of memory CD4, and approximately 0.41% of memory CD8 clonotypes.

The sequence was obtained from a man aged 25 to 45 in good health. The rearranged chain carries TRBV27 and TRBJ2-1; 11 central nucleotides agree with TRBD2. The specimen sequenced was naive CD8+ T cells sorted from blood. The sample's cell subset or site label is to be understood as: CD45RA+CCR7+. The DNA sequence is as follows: TGTGCCAGCGCCGTTACTAGCGGGGGCAATGAGCAGTTCTTC. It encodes CASAVTSGGNEQFF.